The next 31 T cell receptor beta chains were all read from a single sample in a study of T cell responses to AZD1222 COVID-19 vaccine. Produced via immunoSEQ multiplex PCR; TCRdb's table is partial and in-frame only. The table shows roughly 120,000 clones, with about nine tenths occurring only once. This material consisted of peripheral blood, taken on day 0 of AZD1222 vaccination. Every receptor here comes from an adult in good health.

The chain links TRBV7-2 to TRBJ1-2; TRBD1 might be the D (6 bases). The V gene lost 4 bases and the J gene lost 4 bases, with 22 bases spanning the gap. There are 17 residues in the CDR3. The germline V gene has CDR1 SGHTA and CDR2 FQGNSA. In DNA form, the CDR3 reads TGTGCCAGCAGCTCACCCGGGACATCCCGGGGAGGCTATGGCTACACCTTC. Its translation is CASSSPGTSRGGYGYTF.

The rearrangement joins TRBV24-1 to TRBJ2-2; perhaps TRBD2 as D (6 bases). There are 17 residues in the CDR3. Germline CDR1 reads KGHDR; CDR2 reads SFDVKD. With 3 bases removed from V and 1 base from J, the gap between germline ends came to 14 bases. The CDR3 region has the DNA TGTGCCACCAGTGATCTGCGGGAACCGAGGAACACCGGGGAGCTGTTTTTT. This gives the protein CATSDLREPRNTGELFF.

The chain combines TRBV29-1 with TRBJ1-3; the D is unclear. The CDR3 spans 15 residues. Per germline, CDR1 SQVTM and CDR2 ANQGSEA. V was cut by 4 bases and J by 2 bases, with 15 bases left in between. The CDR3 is CSVVGLAGTGNTIYF. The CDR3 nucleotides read TGCAGCGTTGTTGGCCTCGCGGGGACTGGAAACACCATATATTTT.

As DNA, the CDR3 is TGTGCCAGCTCACCGGACAGGACGAAATACAATGAGCAGTTCTTC. It encodes CASSPDRTKYNEQFF. V and J are TRBV18 and TRBJ2-1; 7 nucleotides match TRBD1. Germline-derived CDR1 and CDR2 are KGHSH and LQKENI. The CDR3 runs to 15 residues. Germline trimming cut 3 bases from V and 4 bases from J; bases unmatched to any gene: 6.

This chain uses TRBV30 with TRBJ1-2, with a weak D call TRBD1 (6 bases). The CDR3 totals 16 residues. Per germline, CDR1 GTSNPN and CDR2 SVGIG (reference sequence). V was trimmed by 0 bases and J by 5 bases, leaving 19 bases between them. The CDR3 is CAWSVDGQYLSYGYTF. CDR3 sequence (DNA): TGTGCCTGGAGTGTAGACGGACAGTATTTATCTTATGGCTACACCTTC.

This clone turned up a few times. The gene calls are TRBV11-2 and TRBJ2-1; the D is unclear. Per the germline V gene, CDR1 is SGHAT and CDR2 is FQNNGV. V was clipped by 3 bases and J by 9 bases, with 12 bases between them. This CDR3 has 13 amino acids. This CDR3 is CASSLLGNSEQFF. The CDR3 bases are TGTGCCAGCAGCTTGCTCGGTAATAGTGAGCAGTTCTTC.

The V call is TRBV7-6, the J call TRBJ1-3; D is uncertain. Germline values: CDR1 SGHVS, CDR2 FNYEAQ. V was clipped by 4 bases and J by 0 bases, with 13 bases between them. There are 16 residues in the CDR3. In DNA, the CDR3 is TGTGCCAGCAGCTCCTTCTCTACAGCCTCTGGAAACACCATATATTTT. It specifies CASSSFSTASGNTIYF.

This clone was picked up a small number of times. The CDR3 reads CASTSTGGPGNTIYF. DNA for the CDR3: TGTGCCAGCACCTCCACCGGGGGGCCTGGAAACACCATATATTTT. V usage is TRBV6-5 and J usage is TRBJ1-3; D is perhaps TRBD1 (6 bases). Looked up from germline, CDR1 is MNHEY and CDR2 is SVGAGI. Trimming stripped 7 bases from V and 2 bases from J, with 15 bases between. The CDR3 sequence is 15 residues long.

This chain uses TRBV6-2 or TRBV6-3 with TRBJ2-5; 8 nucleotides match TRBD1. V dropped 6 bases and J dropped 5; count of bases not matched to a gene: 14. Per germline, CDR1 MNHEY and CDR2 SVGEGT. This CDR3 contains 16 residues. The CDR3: CASSSRSRTGKETQYF. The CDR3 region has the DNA TGTGCCAGCAGCTCCCGCTCCCGGACAGGGAAGGAGACCCAGTACTTC.

The CDR3 DNA is TGTGCCTGGAGCGCGGTAGGGACGACAGCTACCAATGGCTACACCTTC. Translating it yields CAWSAVGTTATNGYTF. The chain uses TRBV30 and TRBJ1-2; D is possibly TRBD1 (5 bases). The CDR3 has 16 residues. V was shortened by 3 bases and J by 6 bases, with 23 bases between the two germline ends. Germline V lookup: CDR1 GTSNPN, CDR2 SVGIG (reference sequence).

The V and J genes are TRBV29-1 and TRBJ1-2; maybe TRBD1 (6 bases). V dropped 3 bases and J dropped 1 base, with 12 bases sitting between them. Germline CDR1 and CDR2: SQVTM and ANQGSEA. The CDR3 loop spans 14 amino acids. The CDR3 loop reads CSVDDRRINYGYTF. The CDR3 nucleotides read TGCAGCGTTGACGACAGGAGAATTAACTATGGCTACACCTTC. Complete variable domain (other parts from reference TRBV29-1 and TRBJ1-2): SAVISQKPSRDICQRGTSLTIQCQVDSQVTMMFWYRQQPGQSLTLIATANQGSEATYESGFVIDKFPISRPNLTFSTLTVSNMSPEDSSIYLCSVDDRRINYGYTFGSGTRLTVV.

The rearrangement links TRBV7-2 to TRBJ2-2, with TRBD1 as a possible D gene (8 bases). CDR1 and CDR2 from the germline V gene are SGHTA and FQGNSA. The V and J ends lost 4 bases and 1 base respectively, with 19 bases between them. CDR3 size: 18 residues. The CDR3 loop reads CASSSPGGGGGNTGELFF. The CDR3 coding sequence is TGTGCCAGCAGCTCCCCAGGGGGCGGCGGGGGGAACACCGGGGAGCTGTTTTTT.

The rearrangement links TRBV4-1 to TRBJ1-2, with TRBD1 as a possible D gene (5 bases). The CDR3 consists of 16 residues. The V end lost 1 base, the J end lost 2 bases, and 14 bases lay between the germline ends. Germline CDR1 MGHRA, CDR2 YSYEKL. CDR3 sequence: CASSQGPTGGNYGYTF. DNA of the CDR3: TGCGCCAGCAGCCAAGGTCCTACAGGAGGGAACTATGGCTACACCTTC.

CDR3 residues: CASSRQGLNQPQHF. CDR3 in DNA: TGTGCCAGCAGCCGACAGGGGCTCAATCAGCCCCAGCATTTT. This rearrangement joins TRBV7-8 to TRBJ1-5; TRBD1 agrees at 8 bases. V lost 5 bases to trimming and J lost 3 bases; unmatched junction nucleotides: 3. The germline CDR1 and CDR2 sequences are SGHVS and FQNEAQ. This CDR3 region has 14 residues. Filled out from reference TRBV7-8 and TRBJ1-5, the complete variable domain reads GAGVSQSPRYKVAKRGQDVALRCDPISGHVSLFWYQQALGQGPEFLTYFQNEAQLDKSGLPSDRFFAERPEGSVSTLKIQRTQQEDSAVYLCASSRQGLNQPQHFGDGTRLSIL.

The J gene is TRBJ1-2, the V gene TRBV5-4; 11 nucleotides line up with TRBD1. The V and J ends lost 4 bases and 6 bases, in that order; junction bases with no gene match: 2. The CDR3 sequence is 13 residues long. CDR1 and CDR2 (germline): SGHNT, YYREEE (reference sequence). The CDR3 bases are TGTGCCAGCAGCGGACAGGGGGCGAATGGCTACACCTTC. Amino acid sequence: CASSGQGANGYTF.

The CDR3 protein is CASSLDLSGEGYEQYF. In DNA form, the CDR3 reads TGTGCCAGCAGCTTAGACCTCAGCGGCGAGGGTTACGAGCAGTACTTC. The genes are TRBV7-9 and TRBJ2-7; TRBD2 might be the D (5 bases). The V end was cut by 1 base, the J end by 4 bases, with 17 bases between. Per germline, CDR1 SEHNR and CDR2 FQNEAQ (reference sequence). The CDR3 consists of 16 residues. The full variable domain, completed using reference TRBV7-9 and TRBJ2-7, is DTGVSQNPRHKITKRGQNVTFRCDPISEHNRLYWYRQTLGQGPEFLTYFQNEAQLEKSRLLSDRFSAERPKGSFSTLEIQRTEQGDSAMYLCASSLDLSGEGYEQYFGPGTRLTVT.

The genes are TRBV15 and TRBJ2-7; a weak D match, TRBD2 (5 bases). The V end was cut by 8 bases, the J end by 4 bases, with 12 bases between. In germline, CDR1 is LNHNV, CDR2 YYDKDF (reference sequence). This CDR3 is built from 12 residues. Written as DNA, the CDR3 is TGTGCCACCCGGGGAACAGAATACGAGCAGTACTTC. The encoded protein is CATRGTEYEQYF.

CDR3 in DNA: TGTGCCAGCAGCTCGAAAACCGCGTCCACTGGCTACACCTTC. Protein sequence: CASSSKTASTGYTF. The chain links TRBV7-2 to TRBJ1-2; D remains ambiguous. CDR1 and CDR2 from the germline V gene are SGHTA and FQGNSA. V lost 4 bases, J lost 7 bases, and 16 bases lay in between. The CDR3 totals 14 residues.

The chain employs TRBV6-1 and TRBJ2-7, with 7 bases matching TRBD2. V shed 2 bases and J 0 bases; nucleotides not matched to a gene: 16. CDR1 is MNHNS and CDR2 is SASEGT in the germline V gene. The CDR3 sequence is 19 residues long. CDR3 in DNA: TGTGCCAGCAGTGAAACAATCTGGACTAGGGGTTTGAGCTCCTACGAGCAGTACTTC. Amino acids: CASSETIWTRGLSSYEQYF.

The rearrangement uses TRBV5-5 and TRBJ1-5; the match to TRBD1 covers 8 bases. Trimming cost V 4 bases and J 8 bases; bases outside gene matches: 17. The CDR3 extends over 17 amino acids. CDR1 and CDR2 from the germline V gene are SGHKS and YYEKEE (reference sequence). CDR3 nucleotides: TGTGCCAGCAGCGACCTGATAGGGACAGGCACAGGGGAGCCCCAGCATTTT. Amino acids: CASSDLIGTGTGEPQHF.

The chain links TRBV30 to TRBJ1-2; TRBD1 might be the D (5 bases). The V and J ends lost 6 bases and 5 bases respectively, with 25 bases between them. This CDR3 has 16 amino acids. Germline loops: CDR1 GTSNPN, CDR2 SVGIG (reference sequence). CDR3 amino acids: CACPGTRGVGGYGYTF. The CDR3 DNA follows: TGTGCCTGCCCCGGGACCCGAGGCGTCGGCGGTTATGGCTACACCTTC. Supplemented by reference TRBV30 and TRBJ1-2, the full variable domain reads SQTIHQWPATLVQPVGSPLSLECTVEGTSNPNLYWYRQAAGRGLQLLFYSVGIGQISSEVPQNLSASRPQDRQFILSSKKLLLSDSGFYLCACPGTRGVGGYGYTFGSGTRLTVV.

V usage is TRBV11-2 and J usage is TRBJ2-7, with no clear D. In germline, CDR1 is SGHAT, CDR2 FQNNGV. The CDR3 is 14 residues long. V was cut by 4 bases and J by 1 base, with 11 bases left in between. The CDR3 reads CASSSITDSYEQYF. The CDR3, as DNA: TGTGCCAGCAGCTCAATAACAGATTCCTACGAGCAGTACTTC. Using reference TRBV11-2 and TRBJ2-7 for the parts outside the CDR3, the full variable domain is EAGVAQSPRYKIIEKRQSVAFWCNPISGHATLYWYQQILGQGPKLLIQFQNNGVVDDSQLPKDRFSAERLKGVDSTLKIQPAKLEDSAVYLCASSSITDSYEQYFGPGTRLTVT.

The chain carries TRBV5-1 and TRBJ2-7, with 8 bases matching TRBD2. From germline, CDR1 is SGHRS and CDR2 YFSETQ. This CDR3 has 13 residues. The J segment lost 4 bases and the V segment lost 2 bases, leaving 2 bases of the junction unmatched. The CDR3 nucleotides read TGCGCCAGCAGCTTCACTAGCGGATACGAGCAGTACTTC. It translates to CASSFTSGYEQYF.

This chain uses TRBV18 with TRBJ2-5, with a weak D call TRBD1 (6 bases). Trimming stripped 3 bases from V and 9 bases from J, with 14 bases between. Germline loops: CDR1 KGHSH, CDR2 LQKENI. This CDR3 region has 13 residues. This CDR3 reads CASSPHKGQPQYF. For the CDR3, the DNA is TGTGCCAGCTCACCTCATAAAGGACAGCCCCAGTACTTC.

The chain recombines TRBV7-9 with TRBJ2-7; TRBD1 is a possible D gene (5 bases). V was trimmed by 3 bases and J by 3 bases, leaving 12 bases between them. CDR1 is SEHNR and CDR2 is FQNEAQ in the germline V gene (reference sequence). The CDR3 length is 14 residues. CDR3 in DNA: TGTGCCAGCAGCTTGGGTGGGCAGGGCTACGAGCAGTACTTC. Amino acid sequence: CASSLGGQGYEQYF.

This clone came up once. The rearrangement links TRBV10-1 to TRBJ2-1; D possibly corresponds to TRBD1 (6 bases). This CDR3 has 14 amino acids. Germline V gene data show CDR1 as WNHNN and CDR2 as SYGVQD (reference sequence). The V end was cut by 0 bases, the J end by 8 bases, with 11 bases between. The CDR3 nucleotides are TGCGCCAGCAGTGAGTCAGGGACAACGCATGAGCAGTTCTTC. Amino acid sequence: CASSESGTTHEQFF.

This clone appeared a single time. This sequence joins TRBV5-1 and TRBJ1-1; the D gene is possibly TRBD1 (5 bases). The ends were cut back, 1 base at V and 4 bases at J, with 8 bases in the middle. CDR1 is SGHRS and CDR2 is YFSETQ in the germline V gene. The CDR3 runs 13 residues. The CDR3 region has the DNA TGCGCCAGCAGCTTGATACAGGTCACTGAAGCTTTCTTT. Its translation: CASSLIQVTEAFF.

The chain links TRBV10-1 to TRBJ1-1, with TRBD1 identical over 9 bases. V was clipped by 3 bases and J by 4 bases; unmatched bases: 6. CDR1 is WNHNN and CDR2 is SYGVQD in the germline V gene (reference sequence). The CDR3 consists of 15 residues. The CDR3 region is CASSEQGAMGTEAFF. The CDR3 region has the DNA TGCGCCAGCAGTGAACAGGGGGCGATGGGCACTGAAGCTTTCTTT.

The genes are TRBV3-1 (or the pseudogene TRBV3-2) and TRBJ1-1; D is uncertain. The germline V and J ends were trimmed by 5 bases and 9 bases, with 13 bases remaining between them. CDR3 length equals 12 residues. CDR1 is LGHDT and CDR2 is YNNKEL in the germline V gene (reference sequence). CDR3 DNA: TGTGCCAGCAGCTACGGACCCGACAAAGCTTTCTTT. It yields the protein CASSYGPDKAFF.

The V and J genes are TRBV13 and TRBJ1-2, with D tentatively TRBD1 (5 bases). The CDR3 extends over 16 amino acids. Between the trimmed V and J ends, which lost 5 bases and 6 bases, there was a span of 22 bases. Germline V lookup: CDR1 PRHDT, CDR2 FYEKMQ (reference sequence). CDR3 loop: CASSPWTGRSRHGYTF. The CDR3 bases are TGTGCCAGCAGCCCATGGACGGGACGTAGCCGTCATGGCTACACCTTC.

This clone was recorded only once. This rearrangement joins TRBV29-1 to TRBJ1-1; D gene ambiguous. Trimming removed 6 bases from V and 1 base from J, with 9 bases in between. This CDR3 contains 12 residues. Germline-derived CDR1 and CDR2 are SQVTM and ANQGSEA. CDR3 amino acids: CSVGMTNTEAFF. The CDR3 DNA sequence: TGCAGCGTGGGAATGACGAACACTGAAGCTTTCTTT.